Below, 30 T cell receptor beta chains from the same sample are listed, as sequenced in a study of beta chain features in type 1 diabetes. The investigators reverse transcribed all of the isolated RNA, so they sequenced expressed TCRB transcripts. The repertoire was sequenced with immunoSEQ multiplex PCR; TCRdb's copy has only in-frame clones and lacks some. Of 900,000 or so clones in the sample, 15% to 20% were seen once. Sample: naive CD4+ T cells from blood. These receptors all come from a woman younger than 30 in good health.

This clone has a handful of counts. This specimen includes other DNA sequences encoding the same CDR3. The rearrangement links TRBV5-4 to TRBJ2-5, with 7 bases that match TRBD1. Trimming took 4 bases from V and 2 from J; bases not matched to a gene: 5. The CDR3 sequence is 14 residues long. CDR1 is SGHNT, CDR2 YYREEE, per germline (reference sequence). The DNA for the CDR3 is TGTGCCAGCAGCCCCAGACAGGGACAAGAGACCCAGTACTTC. It translates to CASSPRQGQETQYF. Combining the CDR3 with reference TRBV5-4 and TRBJ2-5 gives the whole variable domain ETGVTQSPTHLIKTRGQQVTLRCSSQSGHNTVSWYQQALGQGPQFIFQYYREEENGRGNFPPRFSGLQFPNYSSELNVNALELDDSALYLCASSPRQGQETQYFGPGTRLLVL.

CDR3 residues: CASSLRGAASGRNEQFF. CDR3 in DNA: TGTGCCAGCAGCTTACGGGGGGCGGCTAGCGGGAGGAATGAGCAGTTCTTC. The V gene is TRBV7-2, the J gene TRBJ2-1; 11 nucleotides line up with TRBD2. The CDR3 consists of 17 residues. The germline V gene has CDR1 SGHTA and CDR2 FQGNSA. The junction had 10 bases not matched to a gene; V was cut back by 2 bases and J by 7 bases.

This clone turned up a few times. V is TRBV10-3 and J is TRBJ1-1, with D perhaps TRBD1 (6 bases). The CDR3 is made up of 13 amino acids. Germline V lookup: CDR1 ENHRY, CDR2 SYGVKD. The V gene lost 5 bases and the J gene lost 3 bases, with 10 bases spanning the gap. The CDR3 DNA reads as TGTGCCATCAGTACGAACAGGGACACTGAAGCTTTCTTT. It encodes CAISTNRDTEAFF.

The genes are TRBV7-8 and TRBJ2-5; D uncertain. Germline V gene data show CDR1 as SGHVS and CDR2 as FQNEAQ. The ends were cut back, 0 bases at V and 0 bases at J, with 8 bases in the middle. This CDR3 has 15 amino acids. Here the CDR3 DNA reads TGTGCCAGCAGCTTAGCAAACCAGTACCAAGAGACCCAGTACTTC. Residues: CASSLANQYQETQYF.

A note on this clone: Distinct nucleotide sequences in the sample also encode this CDR3. The gene calls are TRBV4-3 and TRBJ2-5; D gene unclear. CDR3 length: 13 residues. The ends were cut back, 3 bases at V and 2 bases at J, with 7 bases in the middle. Germline CDR1 and CDR2: LGHNA and YSLEER. CDR3: CASSQEIQETQYF. In nucleotides, the CDR3 is TGCGCCAGCAGCCAGGAAATTCAAGAGACCCAGTACTTC.

This sequence joins TRBV28 and TRBJ1-1, with D possibly TRBD1 on 6 matching bases. V was shortened by 4 bases and J by 4 bases, with 13 bases between the two germline ends. The CDR3 length is 14 residues. Germline V CDR1 and CDR2: MDHEN, SYDVKM. The CDR3 reads CASSSPGESTEAFF. The CDR3 nucleotides are TGTGCCAGCAGTTCACCAGGGGAGAGCACTGAAGCTTTCTTT. Looking up the rest from reference TRBV28 and TRBJ1-1 gives the full variable domain: DVKVTQSSRYLVKRTGEKVFLECVQDMDHENMFWYRQDPGLGLRLIYFSYDVKMKEKGDIPEGYSVSREKKERFSLILESASTNQTSMYLCASSSPGESTEAFFGQGTRLTVV.

The V gene is TRBV28, the J gene TRBJ2-5; 10 bases align to TRBD2. There are 15 residues in the CDR3. V dropped 6 bases and J dropped 0; count of bases not matched to a gene: 4. Per germline, CDR1 MDHEN and CDR2 SYDVKM. CDR3 bases: TGTGCCAGCAGATTTAGCGGGAGGTACCAAGAGACCCAGTACTTC. Protein: CASRFSGRYQETQYF.

The V call is TRBV9, the J call TRBJ1-1; TRBD1 is a possible D gene (5 bases). Per the germline V gene, CDR1 is SGDLS and CDR2 is YYNGEE. This CDR3 spans 14 amino acids. Trimming removed 0 bases at V and 1 base at J, with 7 bases between. CDR3 sequence: CASSVGQTNTEAFF. As DNA, the CDR3 is TGTGCCAGCAGCGTAGGACAGACGAACACTGAAGCTTTCTTT.

The V gene is TRBV7-9, the J gene TRBJ2-1, with 7 bases aligning to TRBD2. V gave up 5 bases and J gave up 2 bases; unmatched junction bases: 9. This CDR3 region has 16 residues. Germline lookup yields CDR1 SEHNR and CDR2 FQNEAQ (reference sequence). CDR3 sequence: CASSPLGGPAYNEQFF. Written as DNA, the CDR3 is TGTGCCAGCAGCCCCCTGGGAGGGCCTGCCTACAATGAGCAGTTCTTC.

This clone has a single count. The V call is TRBV19, the J call TRBJ1-2, with TRBD1 as a possible D gene (6 bases). CDR1 LNHDA and CDR2 SQIVND come from the germline V gene (reference sequence). This CDR3 spans 15 amino acids. Trimming left V 5 bases short and J 3 bases short, with 16 bases between. In DNA, the CDR3 is TGTGCCAGTAGTCTTAGACCGGGGGGGCACTATGGCTACACCTTC. It codes for CASSLRPGGHYGYTF.

In its sample, this clone was seen a few times. This chain connects TRBV5-6 to TRBJ2-5, with unresolved D. V dropped 0 bases and J dropped 4 bases, with 4 bases sitting between them. Germline V gene lookup returns CDR1 SGHDT and CDR2 YYEEEE. The CDR3 consists of 12 residues. The CDR3 DNA reads TGTGCCAGCAGCTTGGCGGGAGAGACCCAGTACTTC. It yields the protein CASSLAGETQYF.

J is TRBJ1-2 and V is TRBV28; D is uncertain. This CDR3 spans 14 amino acids. Germline V gene data show CDR1 as MDHEN and CDR2 as SYDVKM. V was cut by 4 bases and J by 9 bases, with 18 bases left in between. In DNA form, the CDR3 reads TGTGCCAGCAGTTCTCCACGACGGGAGGTGCGCTACACCTTC. This encodes CASSSPRREVRYTF.

This clone showed up just a few times. This rearrangement joins TRBV19 to TRBJ1-1, with a tentative D call TRBD1 (6 bases). The CDR3 totals 15 residues. The germline gives CDR1 LNHDA, CDR2 SQIVND (reference sequence). V was clipped by 0 bases and J by 1 base, with 9 bases between them. CDR3 sequence reads: CASSIDRGANTEAFF. The CDR3 bases are TGTGCCAGTAGTATAGATCGGGGGGCGAACACTGAAGCTTTCTTT.

This clone turned up a few times. J is TRBJ2-7 and V is TRBV7-2; no clear D. Germline V gene data show CDR1 as SGHTA and CDR2 as FQGNSA. The CDR3 totals 15 residues. With 1 base removed from V and 5 bases from J, the gap between germline ends came to 15 bases. The CDR3 protein is CASSLGPRRTHEQYF. The CDR3 nucleotides are TGTGCCAGCAGCTTAGGCCCGCGTAGGACCCACGAGCAGTACTTC.

This clone has more than one count but fewer than ten. This chain connects TRBV7-9 to TRBJ2-2; no clear D gene. Germline V gives CDR1 SEHNR, CDR2 FQNEAQ (reference sequence). This CDR3 comprises 16 residues. Trimming removed 3 bases at V and 0 bases at J, with 11 bases between. CDR3 residues: CASSFSIATNTGELFF. The CDR3 DNA reads as TGTGCCAGCAGCTTTTCCATCGCTACGAACACCGGGGAGCTGTTTTTT.

In its sample, this clone was seen a few times. The CDR3 reads CSVRSTGGEYF. The CDR3 DNA follows: TGCAGTGTTAGGTCGACAGGTGGGGAGTACTTC. V gene TRBV20-1 combines with J gene TRBJ2-5; perhaps TRBD1 as D (6 bases). The germline V gene has CDR1 DFQATT and CDR2 SNEGSKA (reference sequence). CDR3 size: 11 residues. V dropped 7 bases and J dropped 12 bases, with 18 bases sitting between them.

In this sample, this clone turned up a few times. The V gene is TRBV29-1, the J gene TRBJ2-1; D might be TRBD2 (6 bases). The CDR3 runs to 12 residues. Germline CDR1 SQVTM, CDR2 ANQGSEA. The germline V and J ends were trimmed by 3 bases and 4 bases, with 7 bases remaining between them. CDR3 in DNA: TGCAGCGTTGAGGGACTTTACAATGAGCAGTTCTTC. This codes for CSVEGLYNEQFF.

The sample holds one count of this clone. The sample contains more than one DNA sequence encoding this CDR3. V usage is TRBV10-3 and J usage is TRBJ2-7; D is ambiguous. The CDR3 contains 13 residues. Looked up from germline, CDR1 is ENHRY and CDR2 is SYGVKD. The V gene lost 6 bases and the J gene lost 4 bases, with 13 bases spanning the gap. CDR3 amino acids: CAISSKSRYEQYF. DNA of the CDR3: TGTGCCATCAGCTCAAAGAGTCGGTACGAGCAGTACTTC.

V gene TRBV7-9 combines with J gene TRBJ2-3; tentatively, D is TRBD1 (5 bases). Germline CDR1 SEHNR, CDR2 FQNEAQ (reference sequence). V was cut by 5 bases and J by 3 bases, with 27 bases left in between. CDR3 size: 19 residues. The chain's CDR3 is CASSRKPRQQVWRTDTQYF. CDR3 coding DNA: TGTGCCAGCAGCCGCAAGCCTCGGCAACAGGTCTGGAGAACAGATACGCAGTATTTT.

This clone was detected only a few times. The V gene is TRBV2, the J gene TRBJ2-1; weak D call: TRBD2 (6 bases). Per the germline V gene, CDR1 is SNHLY and CDR2 is FYNNEI. CDR3 size: 14 residues. Trimming removed 4 bases from V and 9 bases from J, with 16 bases in between. The CDR3 spells CASSGVGGVAEQFF. CDR3 in DNA: TGTGCCAGCAGTGGGGTGGGAGGTGTGGCTGAGCAGTTCTTC.

This clone was detected a few times. The chain uses TRBV27 and TRBJ1-5; no firm D call. Germline V lookup: CDR1 MNHEY, CDR2 SMNVEV (reference sequence). The V end was cut by 2 bases, the J end by 7 bases, with 9 bases between. The CDR3 totals 13 residues. CDR3 coding DNA: TGTGCCAGCAGTTTAGGGGAGGACCAGCCCCAGCATTTT. Amino acids: CASSLGEDQPQHF.

This chain joins TRBV4-2 and TRBJ2-3; D might be TRBD2 (5 bases). Looked up from germline, CDR1 is LGHNA and CDR2 is YNFKEQ. With 4 bases removed from V and 0 bases from J, the gap between germline ends came to 11 bases. The CDR3 extends over 15 amino acids. In DNA, the CDR3 is TGTGCCAGCAGCCGCACACTAGGGAGCACAGATACGCAGTATTTT. This gives the protein CASSRTLGSTDTQYF.

There are a few counts of this clone. V gene TRBV27 combines with J gene TRBJ2-3, with TRBD2 matching over 12 bases. CDR1 MNHEY and CDR2 SMNVEV come from the germline V gene (reference sequence). The CDR3 has 16 amino acids. V lost 5 bases to trimming and J lost 3 bases; unmatched junction nucleotides: 6. CDR3 DNA: TGTGCCAGCAGTCCGACTAGCGGGAGATGGACAGATACGCAGTATTTT. It is translated as CASSPTSGRWTDTQYF.

V gene TRBV6-1 combines with J gene TRBJ1-3, with D possibly being TRBD1 (5 bases). V lost 6 bases and J 0 bases, leaving 9 bases between the germline ends. The CDR3 contains 14 residues. CDR1 is MNHNS, CDR2 SASEGT, per germline. The CDR3 bases are TGTGCCAGCAGGACAGAAATCTCTGGAAACACCATATATTTT. The encoded protein is CASRTEISGNTIYF.

The chain joins TRBV10-3 to TRBJ1-4, with D possibly being TRBD1 (5 bases). CDR3 size: 15 residues. Per the germline V gene, CDR1 is ENHRY and CDR2 is SYGVKD. Between the trimmed V and J ends, which lost 4 bases and 6 bases, there was a span of 15 bases. CDR3 nucleotides: TGTGCCATCAGTGGGGGTCGGGGGAACGATGAAAAACTGTTTTTT. Translating it yields CAISGGRGNDEKLFF.

This chain links TRBV5-8 with TRBJ1-1; D remains unclear. The CDR3 contains 12 residues. Germline V CDR1 and CDR2: SGHTS, YDEGEE. V was trimmed by 7 bases and J by 3 bases, leaving 10 bases between them. The CDR3 DNA reads as TGTGCCAGCGAAAGGACCTACACTGAAGCTTTCTTT. Amino acid sequence: CASERTYTEAFF.

The rearrangement links TRBV5-4 to TRBJ2-3; no firm D call. Between the trimmed V and J ends, which lost 10 bases and 0 bases, there was a span of 18 bases. CDR1 is SGHNT, CDR2 YYREEE, per germline (reference sequence). The CDR3 sequence is 15 residues long. CDR3 residues: CAASSRARSTDTQYF. The CDR3 nucleotides read TGTGCCGCTTCGTCTCGGGCTAGGAGCACAGATACGCAGTATTTT.

The genes are TRBV15 and TRBJ1-5; no reliable D call. V lost 2 bases to trimming and J lost 6 bases, with 14 bases between them. The CDR3 contains 15 residues. CDR1 LNHNV and CDR2 YYDKDF come from the germline V gene (reference sequence). CDR3 residues: CATSRTAFVSQPQHF. The CDR3 nucleotides are TGTGCCACCAGCAGAACAGCATTTGTCAGTCAGCCCCAGCATTTT.

The sample holds a few counts of this clone. The gene calls are TRBV5-1 and TRBJ2-7; 8 positions agree with TRBD2. J gave up 3 bases and V 4 bases, and 9 bases lay outside the gene matches. The germline CDR1 and CDR2 sequences are SGHRS and YFSETQ. The CDR3 totals 15 residues. The CDR3 loop reads CASSGTSGHRYEQYF. The CDR3 nucleotides read TGCGCCAGCAGCGGTACTAGCGGTCATCGCTACGAGCAGTACTTC.

As DNA, the CDR3 is TGTGCCAGCAGCTTAAATTTGAGGGGTGGTACGCAGTATTTT. As protein: CASSLNLRGGTQYF. This chain uses TRBV7-3 with TRBJ2-3, with D perhaps TRBD1 or TRBD2 (5 bases each). In germline, CDR1 is SGHTA, CDR2 FQGTGA. Trimming cost V 1 base and J 8 bases, with 13 bases left between them. The CDR3 totals 14 residues.